The rows below give T cell receptor beta chains drawn from one sample of a study of metastatic and nonmetastatic thyroid tumors. MiXCR re-clonotyped the PCR reads for TCRdb. The table shows about 22,000 clones, with 35% to 45% occurring only once. Sequenced input: blood. These receptors originate from a male donor with papillary thyroid cancer or a benign thyroid nodule (not recorded which). Some clones in this sample may be carry-over from other donors' samples. The CDR3 runs from the conserved cysteine through the conserved F or W. A D gene is named only where the DNA matches it firmly. Size tells how often a clone was seen (once, few, many) or the class of an expanded clone, and some rows leave it out.

v_gene	j_gene	d_gene	abundance	CDR3nt	CDR3aa
TRBV20-1	TRBJ1-4	TRBD1	medium-sized	TGCAGTGCTAGAAAGACAGGGGATGATGAAAAACTGTTTTTT	CSARKTGDDEKLFF
TRBV9	TRBJ2-3	TRBD2	medium-sized	TGTGCCAGCAGCTCAAGGGAGGGGTCTAGCACAGATACGCAGTATTTT	CASSSREGSSTDTQYF
TRBV28	TRBJ2-5	-	few	TGTGCCAGCAATCGAAGGGAGGGGGGACAAGAGACCCAGTACTTC	CASNRREGGQETQYF
TRBV7-2	TRBJ1-3	TRBD1	many	TGTGCCAGCAGCTTACCGCAGGGGGACACCATATATTTT	CASSLPQGDTIYF
TRBV7-9	TRBJ2-7	-	-	TGTGCCAGCAGCTTAGAACAGGGCGAGCAGTACTTC	CASSLEQGEQYF
TRBV6-1	TRBJ1-6	TRBD1	few	TGTGCCAGCAGTGCCCCCAGGGGGCGCGGGTCACCCCTCCACTTT	CASSAPRGRGSPLHF
TRBV28	TRBJ2-7	-	few	TGTGCCACAAAAGGGGGAACCTTCTCCTACGAGCAGTACTTC	CATKGGTFSYEQYF
TRBV6-2/TRBV6-3	TRBJ2-7	-	many	TGTGCCAGCAGTCGGAGCCACCTGCCCTACGAGCAGTACTTC	CASSRSHLPYEQYF
TRBV5-1	TRBJ1-1	TRBD1	medium-sized	TGCGCCAGCAGCTTGGGGACAGGGGTCATGAACACTGAAGCTTTCTTT	CASSLGTGVMNTEAFF
TRBV27	TRBJ1-5	-	few	TGTGCCAGCGCCGGGGGCTTCGGGGGCGGAAATCAGCCCCAGCATTTT	CASAGGFGGGNQPQHF
TRBV4-1	TRBJ1-1	TRBD1	-	TGCGCCAGCAGCCAGGCCGGGACAGGGAGGACCATGAACACTGAAGCTTTCTTT	CASSQAGTGRTMNTEAFF
TRBV6-1	TRBJ1-3	-	-	TGTGCCAGCAGTCAGAAGGCCCCTGGAAACACCATATATTTT	CASSQKAPGNTIYF
TRBV27	TRBJ2-7	-	few	TGTGCCAGCAGGAAACGAGGTGGGCAGAGCTCCTACGAGCAGTACTTC	CASRKRGGQSSYEQYF
TRBV5-1	TRBJ1-2	-	once	TGCGCCAGCAGTTTGACGGGAAGCTATGGCTACACCTTC	CASSLTGSYGYTF
TRBV30	TRBJ2-7	TRBD2	-	TGTGCCTCCTGGGAGGGCGGCGAGCAGTACTTC	CASWEGGEQYF
TRBV10-3	TRBJ2-3	-	few	TGTGCCATCAGTGAGTCGATGTTTGCTGAGTCTGATACGCAGTATTTT	CAISESMFAESDTQYF
TRBV4-3	TRBJ2-3	TRBD2	-	TGCGCCAGCAGCCAAAGTCGTGGAGCGGGAGAAGATACGCAGTATTTT	CASSQSRGAGEDTQYF
TRBV6-1	TRBJ2-2	-	few	TGTGCCACCACCCTTGCCGGGGAGCTGTTTTTT	CATTLAGELFF
TRBV20-1	TRBJ1-2	-	-	TGCAGTGCTAGTTCCGTTAACTATGGCTACACCTTC	CSASSVNYGYTF
TRBV3-1	TRBJ2-7	TRBD2	many	TGTGCCAGCAGTCACTGGACTAGCTCCTACGAGCAGTACTTC	CASSHWTSSYEQYF
TRBV5-6	TRBJ1-2	-	-	TGTGCCAGCAGCTTGGGTGCCACCCCAGCTAACTATGGCTACACCTTC	CASSLGATPANYGYTF
TRBV20-1	TRBJ1-2	-	-	TGCAGTGCTAGAGATCGCCGGGGGGGCGACTATGGCTACACCTTC	CSARDRRGGDYGYTF
TRBV6-1	TRBJ2-2	-	-	TGTGCCAGTCGGAGGGGTAGCGGGAACACCGGGGAGCTGTTTTTT	CASRRGSGNTGELFF
TRBV20-1	TRBJ2-7	TRBD2	-	TGCAGTGCTAGAGATATCCCTAGCGGGATCTACGAGCAGTACTTC	CSARDIPSGIYEQYF
TRBV2	TRBJ2-5	TRBD2	-	TGTGCCAGCGGCGGTTCGGCGACTAGCGGGAGATTGATTGGGTCCCAGTACTTC	CASGGSATSGRLIGSQYF
TRBV27	TRBJ2-7	-	many	TGTGCCAGCTCCCATGGCTCCTACGAGCAGTACTTC	CASSHGSYEQYF
TRBV11-2	TRBJ2-3	-	-	TGTGCCAGCAGCTTAGAATCTCTCACAGATACGCAGTATTTT	CASSLESLTDTQYF
TRBV19	TRBJ2-3	TRBD1	-	TGTGCCAGTAGTATCTCAGGGGGCGAGTATACGCAGTATTTT	CASSISGGEYTQYF
TRBV6-2/TRBV6-3	TRBJ1-4	-	many	TGTGCCAGCAGTGGGGGATACGCAACTAATGAAAAACTGTTTTTT	CASSGGYATNEKLFF
TRBV28	TRBJ1-3	-	-	TGTGCCAGCAAAGACAACTCTGGAAACACCATATATTTT	CASKDNSGNTIYF
TRBV28	TRBJ1-1	-	many	TGTGCCAGCAGCGGCCGCAGGGATGGCACTGAAGCTTTCTTT	CASSGRRDGTEAFF
TRBV7-8	TRBJ2-3	-	many	TGTGCCAGCAGCCTGTGGGCGGCAGATACGCAGTATTTT	CASSLWAADTQYF
TRBV20-1	TRBJ1-2	-	-	TGCAGTGCTAGAGACGACAGCAATTCCTACGGCTACACCTTC	CSARDDSNSYGYTF
TRBV12-3/TRBV12-4	TRBJ2-3	-	few	TGTGCCAGCAGTTTGAGCGGACTCCCTACGCAGTATTTT	CASSLSGLPTQYF
TRBV20-1	TRBJ1-6	-	medium-sized	TGCAGTGCTAGAACCGAACCTGGCTCACCCCTCCACTTT	CSARTEPGSPLHF
TRBV30	TRBJ2-3	-	many	TGTGCCTGGAGTAGGGAAGATACGCAGTATTTT	CAWSREDTQYF
TRBV20-1	TRBJ2-6	TRBD1	many	TGCAGTGCTAGATTACAGGGGGGCACTGGGGCCAACGTCCTGACTTTC	CSARLQGGTGANVLTF
TRBV5-1	TRBJ2-1	TRBD2	few	TGCGCCAGCAGCTCCTTAGCGGGAGGGCCGAATGAGCAGTTCTTC	CASSSLAGGPNEQFF
TRBV6-6	TRBJ1-1	-	medium-sized	TGTGCCAGCAGTTACCAGGGCAGGACTGAAGCTTTCTTT	CASSYQGRTEAFF
TRBV7-2	TRBJ1-6	-	-	TGTGCCAGCAGCTTAGCCCCTGGGGGTGGCTCACCCCTCCACTTT	CASSLAPGGGSPLHF
TRBV6-2/TRBV6-3	TRBJ2-7	TRBD2	medium-sized	TGTGCCAGCAGATTAGCGGGAGGCCCCAACTACGAGCAGTACTTC	CASRLAGGPNYEQYF
TRBV6-1	TRBJ1-2	TRBD1	-	TGTGCCAGCCTTGGGACAGACTATTCAACTAACTATGGCTACACCTTC	CASLGTDYSTNYGYTF
TRBV20-1	TRBJ2-7	-	-	TGCAGTGCCACCCGGGACTTTATTCGGGAGCAGTACTTC	CSATRDFIREQYF
TRBV15	TRBJ2-7	-	-	TGTGCCACCAGCAGTTTTAGAGCCAACGAGCAGTACTTC	CATSSFRANEQYF